Listed below are T cell receptor beta chains from one sample, sequenced in a study of shared clonotypes between healthy human individuals. Sequencing was performed with immunoSEQ multiplex PCR; in TCRdb, only in-frame clones are kept and a portion is missing. The repertoire includes fewer than 1.8 million clones, 98% of them detected once, and about 0.34% sits in the top ten. Sequencing was performed on naive CD4+ T cells sorted from blood. These receptors were obtained from a man under 40 in good health. Both conserved end residues are part of each CDR3. The D gene is left open where the match is weak. Clone size is given for some rows only: seen once, a few or many times, or a class if the clone is expanded.

j_call | v_call | clone_size | d_call | cdr3_aa | cdr3_nt
TRBJ1-1 | TRBV25-1 | . | . | CASSDSMGALTEAFF | TGTGCCAGCAGTGATTCCATGGGGGCGTTGACTGAAGCTTTCTTT
TRBJ2-2 | TRBV5-1 | . | TRBD1 | CASSDRVVRELFF | TGCGCCAGCAGTGACAGGGTTGTCCGGGAGCTGTTTTTT
TRBJ1-1 | TRBV6-5 | . | . | CASSPLHGIEAFF | TGTGCCAGCAGCCCCCTCCACGGAATTGAAGCTTTCTTT
TRBJ2-7 | TRBV7-2 | . | TRBD2 | CASSTTGLAADYEQYF | TGTGCCAGCAGCACGACGGGACTAGCTGCCGACTACGAGCAGTACTTC
TRBJ2-5 | TRBV5-1 | . | TRBD2 | CASSWTSGVQETQYF | TGCGCCAGCAGCTGGACTAGCGGTGTACAAGAGACCCAGTACTTC
TRBJ2-3 | TRBV5-8 | . | TRBD2 | CASSLGTSGRIGADTQYF | TGTGCCAGCAGCCTCGGGACTAGCGGGAGAATTGGAGCAGATACGCAGTATTTT
TRBJ2-1 | TRBV10-1 | . | . | CASSDPLDPRHEQFF | TGCGCCAGCAGTGACCCCCTCGACCCGCGCCATGAGCAGTTCTTC
TRBJ2-7 | TRBV25-1 | . | TRBD1 | CASSLSPGTGAYEQYF | TGTGCCAGCAGTCTCAGCCCAGGGACAGGGGCCTACGAGCAGTACTTC
TRBJ2-7 | TRBV19 | . | . | CASSIDGIRYEQYF | TGTGCCAGTAGTATAGACGGAATCCGCTACGAGCAGTACTTC
TRBJ2-7 | TRBV6-5 | . | . | CASSYLPPGEQYF | TGTGCCAGCAGTTACCTCCCCCCTGGGGAGCAGTACTTC
TRBJ1-5 | TRBV18 | once | . | CASSPKYNQPQHF | TGTGCCAGCTCACCAAAATACAATCAGCCCCAGCATTTT
TRBJ2-1 | TRBV27 | . | . | CASRTVVSFPYNEQFF | TGTGCCAGCAGAACAGTGGTCTCCTTCCCTTACAATGAGCAGTTCTTC
TRBJ2-7 | TRBV28 | . | . | CASSLTYEQYF | TGTGCCAGCAGTCTTACGTACGAGCAGTACTTC
TRBJ2-7 | TRBV7-6 | . | TRBD1 | CASSRVPGGYEQYF | TGTGCCAGCAGCCGCGTCCCAGGGGGCTACGAGCAGTACTTC
TRBJ1-2 | TRBV9 | . | . | CASSVAPSPSQDYGYTF | TGTGCCAGCAGCGTAGCTCCCAGCCCGTCACAGGACTATGGCTACACCTTC
TRBJ1-3 | TRBV30 | . | . | CALNTNPGGQRRNTIYF | TGTGCCTTAAATACCAACCCCGGGGGTCAGCGAAGAAACACCATATATTTT
TRBJ2-7 | TRBV7-6 | . | TRBD1 | CASSPPRTGLHEQYF | TGTGCCAGCAGCCCCCCCAGGACAGGGCTCCACGAGCAGTACTTC
TRBJ2-5 | TRBV18 | . | TRBD1 | CASSPRTGVQETQYF | TGTGCCAGCTCACCGCGGACAGGGGTACAAGAGACCCAGTACTTC
TRBJ1-1 | TRBV5-4 | . | . | CASSPGPGNTEAFF | TGTGCCAGCAGCCCCGGACCGGGGAACACTGAAGCTTTCTTT
TRBJ2-3 | TRBV28 | . | . | CASSRRTAALSSTDTQYF | TGTGCCAGCAGTAGAAGAACCGCCGCCCTCTCTAGCACAGATACGCAGTATTTT
TRBJ2-3 | TRBV7-2 | . | TRBD2 | CASSPRSSGRFPDTQYF | TGTGCCAGCAGCCCCAGGAGTAGCGGGAGATTTCCAGATACGCAGTATTTT
TRBJ2-6 | TRBV2 | . | . | CASSELGFGANVLTF | TGTGCCAGCAGTGAACTGGGCTTTGGGGCCAACGTCCTGACTTTC
TRBJ1-5 | TRBV18 | . | . | CASSPRANSNQPQHF | TGTGCCAGCTCACCGAGGGCCAATAGCAATCAGCCCCAGCATTTT
TRBJ1-5 | TRBV20-1 | . | . | CSASLNQPQHF | TGCAGTGCTAGCTTAAACCAGCCCCAGCATTTT
TRBJ1-5 | TRBV4-1 | . | TRBD1 | CASSHQKGQTGNQPQHF | TGCGCCAGCAGCCATCAAAAGGGACAGACGGGCAATCAGCCCCAGCATTTT
TRBJ1-5 | TRBV4-1 | . | . | CASSHPDRNQPQHF | TGCGCCAGCAGCCACCCCGACAGAAATCAGCCCCAGCATTTT
TRBJ1-5 | TRBV7-8 | . | . | CASSLLAGNTGDQPQHF | TGTGCCAGCAGCTTGCTAGCGGGGAACACGGGCGATCAGCCCCAGCATTTT
TRBJ2-5 | TRBV5-8 | . | . | CASSIRDQRKETQYF | TGTGCCAGCAGCATCCGTGACCAGAGAAAAGAGACCCAGTACTTC
TRBJ2-3 | TRBV5-1 | once | TRBD2 | CASSFGLAGDSDTQYF | TGCGCCAGCAGCTTTGGACTAGCGGGAGACTCAGATACGCAGTATTTT
TRBJ2-2 | TRBV7-2 | . | . | CASSLASKGTGELFF | TGTGCCAGCAGCTTAGCTAGTAAGGGAACCGGGGAGCTGTTTTTT
TRBJ2-3 | TRBV9 | . | TRBD2 | CASSVVAGWTDTQYF | TGTGCCAGCAGCGTAGTAGCGGGATGGACAGATACGCAGTATTTT
TRBJ2-1 | TRBV29-1 | . | TRBD2 | CSVKTSAYNEQFF | TGCAGCGTTAAGACTAGCGCCTACAATGAGCAGTTCTTC
TRBJ2-1 | TRBV6-5 | . | . | CASSYSADNEQFF | TGTGCCAGCAGTTACTCGGCTGACAATGAGCAGTTCTTC
TRBJ1-3 | TRBV19 | . | . | CASSMAGNTIYF | TGTGCCAGTAGTATGGCGGGAAACACCATATATTTT
TRBJ2-1 | TRBV5-4 | . | TRBD2 | CASSWTSGRANEQFF | TGTGCCAGCAGCTGGACTAGCGGGAGGGCGAATGAGCAGTTCTTC
TRBJ2-1 | TRBV29-1 | . | TRBD1 | CSARDRFDEQFF | TGCAGCGCAAGGGACAGGTTTGATGAGCAGTTCTTC
TRBJ1-2 | TRBV6-1 | . | TRBD1 | CASSATGHNYGYTF | TGTGCCAGCTCCGCGACAGGGCATAACTATGGCTACACCTTC
TRBJ2-7 | TRBV5-1 | once | . | CASSSPLGGSFYEQYF | TGCGCCAGCAGCTCCCCGCTCGGCGGTTCGTTCTACGAGCAGTACTTC
TRBJ2-4 | TRBV5-6 | . | TRBD2 | CASSTVLAGGPKNIQYF | TGTGCCAGCAGCACCGTCCTAGCGGGAGGGCCCAAAAACATTCAGTACTTC
TRBJ1-5 | TRBV5-5 | . | . | CASSLSDQPQHF | TGTGCCAGCAGCTTGAGCGATCAGCCCCAGCATTTT
TRBJ2-6 | TRBV11-1 | . | TRBD1 | CASSLGGTGNRANVLTF | TGTGCCAGCAGCTTAGGGGGGACAGGGAACCGGGCCAACGTCCTGACTTTC
TRBJ2-7 | TRBV28 | . | . | CASSRGGVTSYEQYF | TGTGCCAGCAGCCGAGGTGGGGTTACCTCCTACGAGCAGTACTTC
TRBJ1-1 | TRBV5-1 | . | . | CASSSRDTANTEAFF | TGCGCCAGCAGCTCCCGGGACACGGCGAACACTGAAGCTTTCTTT
TRBJ2-3 | TRBV7-9 | . | TRBD1 | CASSLTGKGTQYF | TGTGCCAGCAGCTTGACAGGGAAAGGTACGCAGTATTTT
TRBJ2-7 | TRBV29-1 | . | TRBD1 | CSAQDRTSSYEQYF | TGCAGCGCACAGGACAGGACAAGCTCCTACGAGCAGTACTTC
TRBJ2-1 | TRBV6-1 | . | . | CASRTPGVNEQFF | TGTGCCAGCAGGACACCAGGGGTCAATGAGCAGTTCTTC
TRBJ1-1 | TRBV11-1 | . | TRBD1 | CASSARGRQGAVTEAFF | TGTGCCAGCAGCGCCCGGGGGAGACAGGGGGCAGTCACTGAAGCTTTCTTT
TRBJ1-3 | TRBV19 | . | . | CATLESGNTIYF | TGTGCCACCTTAGAGTCTGGAAACACCATATATTTT
TRBJ1-2 | TRBV19 | . | . | CASSMGTTPAYGYTF | TGTGCCAGTAGTATGGGCACAACTCCGGCCTATGGCTACACCTTC